The 13 T cell receptor beta chains reported below all come from one sample, sequenced in a study of blood T cell repertoires in COVID-19. Assay: immunoSEQ multiplex PCR; the TCRdb copy retains only in-frame clones and omits some. The sample has more than 350,000 clones, over 75% seen once. The sample comprised PBMCs or T cells enriched from blood (not recorded which). These receptors were collected from a woman between 18 and 29 years old who had been exposed to COVID-19.

The chain employs TRBV14 and TRBJ2-7, with D maybe TRBD1 (6 bases). Trimming pared 0 bases from V and 6 bases from J, leaving 15 bases between. The CDR3 runs to 15 residues. Germline lookup yields CDR1 SGHDN and CDR2 FVKESK. The CDR3 DNA reads TGTGCCAGCAGCCAAGATGTAATACAGGGCGGCGAGCAGTACTTC. Protein product: CASSQDVIQGGEQYF. Full variable domain (outside the CDR3, taken from reference TRBV14 and TRBJ2-7): EAGVTQFPSHSVIEKGQTVTLRCDPISGHDNLYWYRRVMGKEIKFLLHFVKESKQDESGMPNNRFLAERTGGTYSTLKVQPAELEDSGVYFCASSQDVIQGGEQYFGPGTRLTVT.

This chain joins TRBV19 and TRBJ2-1; 11 bases fit TRBD2. The CDR3 is made up of 15 amino acids. Losses at the gene ends were 6 bases for V and 2 bases for J; bases not matched to a gene: 3. CDR1 is LNHDA, CDR2 SQIVND, per germline (reference sequence). Written as DNA, the CDR3 is TGTGCCAGTAGGGTAGCGGGAGGGCCCTACAATGAGCAGTTCTTC. Amino acid sequence: CASRVAGGPYNEQFF.

The V gene is TRBV29-1, the J gene TRBJ2-1, with D maybe TRBD2 (5 bases). Germline CDR1 reads SQVTM; CDR2 reads ANQGSEA. Trimming shortened V by 4 bases and J by 5 bases, and 9 bases separated the two germline ends. CDR3 length: 12 residues. This chain's CDR3 is CSVAGVHNEQFF. In DNA form, the CDR3 reads TGCAGCGTTGCCGGGGTTCACAATGAGCAGTTCTTC.

The rearrangement uses TRBV6-2 or TRBV6-3 and TRBJ2-3; D is perhaps TRBD2 (5 bases). Germline loops: CDR1 MNHEY, CDR2 SVGEGT. The V end lost 2 bases, the J end lost 4 bases, and 16 bases lay between the germline ends. There are 16 residues in the CDR3. The CDR3 sequence: CASSYATGLQPDTQYF. CDR3 in DNA: TGTGCCAGCAGTTACGCGACTGGACTGCAGCCAGATACGCAGTATTTT.

The gene calls are TRBV19 and TRBJ1-5; no firm D call. CDR3 length equals 13 residues. V shed 3 bases and J shed 4 bases, with 7 bases lying between them. Germline CDR1 LNHDA, CDR2 SQIVND (reference sequence). CDR3 nucleotide sequence: TGTGCCAGTAGTATCGAACTGAATCAGCCCCAGCATTTT. It translates to CASSIELNQPQHF.

This clone was detected only a few times. The chain links TRBV5-1 to TRBJ2-7, with 8 bases aligning to TRBD1. J was trimmed by 5 bases and V by 5 bases; bases with no gene match: 12. Germline assignment: CDR1 SGHRS and CDR2 YFSETQ. This CDR3 has 15 residues. CDR3: CASRPGQGRLHEQYF. CDR3 sequence (DNA): TGCGCCAGCAGGCCTGGACAGGGAAGGCTCCACGAGCAGTACTTC.

V gene TRBV25-1 combines with J gene TRBJ2-2; TRBD2 matches at 9 bases. The J segment lost 3 bases and the V segment lost 5 bases, leaving 7 bases of the junction unmatched. The CDR3 loop spans 16 amino acids. The germline gives CDR1 MGHDK, CDR2 SYGVNS. The CDR3 loop is CASSPPGTSYTGELFF. The DNA for the CDR3 is TGTGCCAGCAGTCCACCAGGGACTAGCTACACCGGGGAGCTGTTTTTT.

The chain couples TRBV25-1 to TRBJ2-5, with TRBD2 identical over 11 bases. CDR3 length: 15 amino acids. The J segment lost 4 bases and the V segment lost 6 bases, leaving 7 bases of the junction unmatched. Germline V CDR1 and CDR2: MGHDK, SYGVNS. As DNA, the CDR3 is TGTGCCAGCAGCTCCATTCTAGCGGGGGGAGAGACCCAGTACTTC. This sequence encodes CASSSILAGGETQYF.

This chain links TRBV27 with TRBJ1-4; perhaps TRBD1 as D (6 bases). This CDR3 contains 12 residues. Deletions cut 8 bases from V and 7 bases from J, with 11 bases between. Per the germline V gene, CDR1 is MNHEY and CDR2 is SMNVEV (reference sequence). CDR3: CASWTVGEKLFF. In nucleotides, the CDR3 is TGTGCCAGCTGGACAGTCGGTGAAAAACTGTTTTTT.

A single count supports this clone. The chain is built from TRBV7-6 and TRBJ1-1; D gene unclear. V gave up 6 bases and J gave up 0 bases, with 11 bases separating them. Germline V gene lookup returns CDR1 SGHVS and CDR2 FNYEAQ. This CDR3 spans 14 amino acids. The CDR3 nucleotides are TGTGCCAGCAGTAAACGGGATATGAACACTGAAGCTTTCTTT. It yields the protein CASSKRDMNTEAFF.

The chain recombines TRBV6-5 with TRBJ2-3, with TRBD1 matching over 7 bases. Trimming took 5 bases from V and 1 from J; bases not matched to a gene: 3. The CDR3 spans 14 residues. The V gene's germline CDR1 is MNHEY and CDR2 SVGAGI. As DNA, the CDR3 is TGTGCCAGCAGTCGACAGGGCCGCACAGATACGCAGTATTTT. Amino acids: CASSRQGRTDTQYF.

As for this clone: At the DNA level, this CDR3 is encoded by other sequences in the same sample as well. The V and J genes are TRBV18 and TRBJ1-2; 7 bases align to TRBD1. From germline, CDR1 is KGHSH and CDR2 LQKENI. The CDR3 is made up of 13 amino acids. With V trimmed by 3 bases and J by 2 bases, 0 bases remained unmatched. The CDR3 coding sequence is TGTGCCAGCTCACCGACAGGGAACTATGGCTACACCTTC. This sequence encodes CASSPTGNYGYTF.

This chain joins TRBV19 and TRBJ1-6; D call uncertain. Germline V gene data show CDR1 as LNHDA and CDR2 as SQIVND (reference sequence). This CDR3 region has 14 residues. V lost 7 bases and J 0 bases, leaving 7 bases between the germline ends. CDR3 nucleotide sequence: TGTGCCAGTACTGAGAGCTCCTATAATTCACCCCTCCACTTT. Encoded protein: CASTESSYNSPLHF.